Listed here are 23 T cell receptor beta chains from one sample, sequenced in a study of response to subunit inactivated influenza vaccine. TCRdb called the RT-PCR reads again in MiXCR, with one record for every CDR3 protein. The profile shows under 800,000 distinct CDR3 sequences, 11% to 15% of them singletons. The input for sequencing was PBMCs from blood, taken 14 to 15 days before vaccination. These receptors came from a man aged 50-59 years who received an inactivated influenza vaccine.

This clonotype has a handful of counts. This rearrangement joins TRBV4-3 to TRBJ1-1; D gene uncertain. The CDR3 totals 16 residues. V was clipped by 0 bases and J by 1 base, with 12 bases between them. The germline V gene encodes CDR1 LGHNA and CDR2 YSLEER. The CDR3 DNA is TGCGCCAGCAGCCAAGAGATCGTTCTCCCGAACACTGAAGCTTTCTTT. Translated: CASSQEIVLPNTEAFF.

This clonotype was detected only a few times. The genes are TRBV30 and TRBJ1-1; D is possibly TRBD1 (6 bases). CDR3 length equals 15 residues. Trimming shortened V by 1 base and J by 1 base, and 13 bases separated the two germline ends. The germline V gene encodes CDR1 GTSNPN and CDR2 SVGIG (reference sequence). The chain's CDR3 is CAWSGGRRGNTEAFF. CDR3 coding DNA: TGTGCCTGGAGTGGGGGTCGCAGGGGGAACACTGAAGCTTTCTTT. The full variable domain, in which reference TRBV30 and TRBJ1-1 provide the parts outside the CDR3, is SQTIHQWPATLVQPVGSPLSLECTVEGTSNPNLYWYRQAAGRGLQLLFYSVGIGQISSEVPQNLSASRPQDRQFILSSKKLLLSDSGFYLCAWSGGRRGNTEAFFGQGTRLTVV.

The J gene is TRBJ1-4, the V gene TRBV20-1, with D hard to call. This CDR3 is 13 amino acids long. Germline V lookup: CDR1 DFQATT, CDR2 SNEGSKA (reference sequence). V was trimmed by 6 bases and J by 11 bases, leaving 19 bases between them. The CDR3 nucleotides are TGCAGTGCCCAGACCGGCACAGCGATTAAACTGTTTTTT. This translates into CSAQTGTAIKLFF.

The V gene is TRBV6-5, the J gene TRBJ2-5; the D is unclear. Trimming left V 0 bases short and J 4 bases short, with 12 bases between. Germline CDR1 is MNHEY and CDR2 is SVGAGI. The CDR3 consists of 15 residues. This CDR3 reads CASSYSAATRETQYF. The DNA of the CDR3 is TGTGCCAGCAGTTACTCCGCAGCTACCCGAGAGACCCAGTACTTC.

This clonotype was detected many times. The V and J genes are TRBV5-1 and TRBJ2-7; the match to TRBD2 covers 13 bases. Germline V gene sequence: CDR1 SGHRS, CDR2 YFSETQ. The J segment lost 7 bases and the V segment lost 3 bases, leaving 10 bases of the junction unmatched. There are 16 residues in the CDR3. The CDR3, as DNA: TGCGCCAGCAGCTCCTCCGGACTAGCGGGAGTGGATGAGCAGTACTTC. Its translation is CASSSSGLAGVDEQYF.

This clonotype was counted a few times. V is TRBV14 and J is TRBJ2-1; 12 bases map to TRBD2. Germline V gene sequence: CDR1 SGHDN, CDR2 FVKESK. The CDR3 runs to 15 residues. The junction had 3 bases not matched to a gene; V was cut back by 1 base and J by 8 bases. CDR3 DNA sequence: TGTGCCAGCAGCCAAGCCAGACTAGCGGGGGATGAGCAGTTCTTC. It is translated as CASSQARLAGDEQFF.

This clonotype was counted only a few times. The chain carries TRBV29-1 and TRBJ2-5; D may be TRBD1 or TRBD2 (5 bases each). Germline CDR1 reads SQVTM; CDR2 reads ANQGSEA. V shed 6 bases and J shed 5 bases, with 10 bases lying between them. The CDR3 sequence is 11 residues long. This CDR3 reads CSVGVVETQYF. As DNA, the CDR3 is TGCAGCGTGGGGGTTGTGGAGACCCAGTACTTC.

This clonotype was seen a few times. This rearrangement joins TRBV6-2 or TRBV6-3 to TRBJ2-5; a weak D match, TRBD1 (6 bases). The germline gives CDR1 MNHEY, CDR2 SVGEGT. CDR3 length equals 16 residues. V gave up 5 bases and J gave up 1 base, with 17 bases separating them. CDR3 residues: CASSTSGTPFQETQYF. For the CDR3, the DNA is TGTGCCAGCAGTACCTCCGGGACACCCTTCCAAGAGACCCAGTACTTC.

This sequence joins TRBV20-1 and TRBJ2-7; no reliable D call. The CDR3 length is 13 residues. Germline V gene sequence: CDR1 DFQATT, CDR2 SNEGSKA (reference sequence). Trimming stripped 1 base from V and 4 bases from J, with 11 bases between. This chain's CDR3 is CSARVSFEYEQYF. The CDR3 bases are TGCAGTGCTAGAGTCTCATTTGAGTACGAGCAGTACTTC.

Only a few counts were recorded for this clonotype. The CDR3 DNA reads as TGTGCCAGCAGCCTAGGACTAGCGGAGTTTCAAGAGACCCAGTACTTC. It encodes CASSLGLAEFQETQYF. The chain links TRBV7-6 to TRBJ2-5; the match to TRBD2 covers 10 bases. The CDR3 runs to 16 residues. CDR1 SGHVS and CDR2 FNYEAQ come from the germline V gene. Trimming cost V 5 bases and J 2 bases; bases outside gene matches: 8.

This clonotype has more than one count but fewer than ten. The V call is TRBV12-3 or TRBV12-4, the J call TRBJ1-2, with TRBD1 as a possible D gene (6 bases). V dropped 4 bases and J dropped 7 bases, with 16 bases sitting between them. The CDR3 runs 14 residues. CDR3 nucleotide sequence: TGTGCCAGCAGTTCCGGCTCAGGGGCTGGTGGCTACACCTTC. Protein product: CASSSGSGAGGYTF.

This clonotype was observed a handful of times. The CDR3 region has the DNA TGCGCCAGCAGCTTGGTAGGGATCGAGACCCAGTACTTC. Amino acid sequence: CASSLVGIETQYF. The rearrangement uses TRBV5-1 and TRBJ2-5; D call uncertain. Germline CDR1 is SGHRS and CDR2 is YFSETQ. With 0 bases removed from V and 5 bases from J, the gap between germline ends came to 8 bases. The CDR3 covers 13 residues. The complete variable domain, with remaining parts taken from reference TRBV5-1 and TRBJ2-5, reads KAGVTQTPRYLIKTRGQQVTLSCSPISGHRSVSWYQQTPGQGLQFLFEYFSETQRNKGNFPGRFSGRQFSNSRSEMNVSTLELGDSALYLCASSLVGIETQYFGPGTRLLVL.

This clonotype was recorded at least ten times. The CDR3 bases are TGTGCCAGCAGCTTCAGGGGGCCAGAAGCTTTCTTT. Translating it yields CASSFRGPEAFF. The rearrangement joins TRBV12-3 or TRBV12-4 to TRBJ1-1; 8 positions agree with TRBD1. V lost 6 bases, J lost 8 bases, and 5 bases stayed unmatched. CDR3 length equals 12 residues.

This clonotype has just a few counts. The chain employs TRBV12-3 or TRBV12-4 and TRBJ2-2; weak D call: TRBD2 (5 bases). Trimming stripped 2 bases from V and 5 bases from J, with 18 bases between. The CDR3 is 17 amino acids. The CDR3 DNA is TGTGCCAGCAGTTTAAGGGCTAGCTCATCTAGGACCGGGGAGCTGTTTTTT. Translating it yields CASSLRASSSRTGELFF.

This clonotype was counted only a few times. CDR3 in amino acids: CASSRHGQSYEQYF. The CDR3 nucleotides read TGTGCCAGCAGCCGACACGGACAGTCCTACGAGCAGTACTTC. This sequence joins TRBV7-8 and TRBJ2-7, with D perhaps TRBD1 (6 bases). There are 14 residues in the CDR3. V was pared by 5 bases and J by 1 base, with 12 bases between. Germline V gives CDR1 SGHVS, CDR2 FQNEAQ.

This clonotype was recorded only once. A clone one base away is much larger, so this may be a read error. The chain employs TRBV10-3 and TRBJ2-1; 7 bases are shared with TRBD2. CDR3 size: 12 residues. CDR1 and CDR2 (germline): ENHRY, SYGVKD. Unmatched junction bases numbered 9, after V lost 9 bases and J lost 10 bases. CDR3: CAMRVPSGEQFF. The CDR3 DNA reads TGTGCCATGAGGGTACCTAGCGGCGAGCAGTTCTTC.

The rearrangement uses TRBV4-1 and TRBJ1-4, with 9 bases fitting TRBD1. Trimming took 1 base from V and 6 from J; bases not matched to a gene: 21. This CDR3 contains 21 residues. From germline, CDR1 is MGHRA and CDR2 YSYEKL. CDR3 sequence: CASSQVPLAGDRVGRYEKLFF. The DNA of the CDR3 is TGCGCCAGCAGCCAAGTCCCGTTAGCGGGGGACAGGGTAGGTCGGTATGAAAAACTGTTTTTT.

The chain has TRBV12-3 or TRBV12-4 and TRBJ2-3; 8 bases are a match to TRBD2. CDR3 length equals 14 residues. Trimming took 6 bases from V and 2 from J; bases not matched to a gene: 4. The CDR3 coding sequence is TGTGCCAGCAGGGAACTAGCGGACACAGATACGCAGTATTTT. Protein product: CASRELADTDTQYF.

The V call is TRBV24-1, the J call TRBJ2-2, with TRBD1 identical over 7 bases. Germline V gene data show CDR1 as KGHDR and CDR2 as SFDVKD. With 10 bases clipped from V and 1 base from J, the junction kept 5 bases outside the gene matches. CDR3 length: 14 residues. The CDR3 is CATRTGENTGELFF. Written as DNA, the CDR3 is TGTGCCACGAGGACAGGAGAGAACACCGGGGAGCTGTTTTTT.

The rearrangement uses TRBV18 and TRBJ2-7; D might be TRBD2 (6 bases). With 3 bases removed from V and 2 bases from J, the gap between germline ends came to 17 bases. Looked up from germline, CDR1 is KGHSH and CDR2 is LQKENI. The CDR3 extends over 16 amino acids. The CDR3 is CASSPDTRGGPYEQYF. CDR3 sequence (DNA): TGTGCCAGCTCACCGGATACGAGGGGAGGTCCCTACGAGCAGTACTTC. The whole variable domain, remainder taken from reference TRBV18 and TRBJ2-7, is NAGVMQNPRHLVRRRGQEARLRCSPMKGHSHVYWYRQLPEEGLKFMVYLQKENIIDESGMPKERFSAEFPKEGPSILRIQQVVRGDSAAYFCASSPDTRGGPYEQYFGPGTRLTVT.

The CDR3 bases are TGTGCCAGCAGCTTTCGACTAGCTCGCAATGAGCAGTTCTTC. Its protein is CASSFRLARNEQFF. The chain uses TRBV11-1 and TRBJ2-1; TRBD2 agrees at 7 bases. The V and J ends lost 3 bases and 6 bases, in that order; junction bases with no gene match: 5. The CDR3 totals 14 residues. Germline V gene lookup returns CDR1 SGHAT and CDR2 FQDESV (reference sequence).

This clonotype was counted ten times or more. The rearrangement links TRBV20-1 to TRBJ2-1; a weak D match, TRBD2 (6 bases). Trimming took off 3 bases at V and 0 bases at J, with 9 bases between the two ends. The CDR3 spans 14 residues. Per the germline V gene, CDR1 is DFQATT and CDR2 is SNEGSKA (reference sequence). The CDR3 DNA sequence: TGCAGTGCTAGTGGCGGGAACTCCTACAATGAGCAGTTCTTC. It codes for CSASGGNSYNEQFF.

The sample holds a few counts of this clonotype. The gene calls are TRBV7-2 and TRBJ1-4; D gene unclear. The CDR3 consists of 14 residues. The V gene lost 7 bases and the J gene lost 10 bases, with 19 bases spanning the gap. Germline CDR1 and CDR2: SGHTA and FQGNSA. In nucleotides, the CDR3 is TGTGCCAGCAATAGTAAGGAGGGTCCGGGAAAACTGTTTTTT. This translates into CASNSKEGPGKLFF.